This record concerns one T cell receptor beta chain sequence. As yet, its antigen is unknown. This record comes from a study of cytomegalovirus exposure and HLA in healthy donors. Overall study findings and caveats: Later on, an analysis showed TCR association rates differing by HLA locus, with DRB1 the most and HLA-C the fewest. Reportedly, a later analysis found an Asian-associated ancestry cluster had fewer N-insertions than the roughly 700-donor mean. Most subjects had HLA-A and HLA-B alleles reportedly predicted accurately by TCR beta sequences.

Primers: 60 Vbeta forward and 13 Jbeta reverse. Only in-frame clones appear in the TCRdb table, and some are missing; sequencing was by immunoSEQ multiplex PCR. The table shows more than 25,000 clones, with approximately 70% occurring only once. The ends lost 0 bases at V and 10 bases at J; junction bases unmatched: 9. The CDR3 is 15 amino acids. CDR1 and CDR2 from the germline V gene are LNHNV and YYDKDF (reference sequence). This chain joins TRBV15 and TRBJ1-5; TRBD1 matches 7 bases. This TCR was sampled from a woman between 45 and 65 years old in good health and CMV-seronegative. What was sequenced was PBMCs. CDR3: CATSRDNAGGAPQHF. In DNA, the CDR3 is TGTGCCACCAGCAGAGATAACGCAGGGGGTGCACCCCAGCATTTT.